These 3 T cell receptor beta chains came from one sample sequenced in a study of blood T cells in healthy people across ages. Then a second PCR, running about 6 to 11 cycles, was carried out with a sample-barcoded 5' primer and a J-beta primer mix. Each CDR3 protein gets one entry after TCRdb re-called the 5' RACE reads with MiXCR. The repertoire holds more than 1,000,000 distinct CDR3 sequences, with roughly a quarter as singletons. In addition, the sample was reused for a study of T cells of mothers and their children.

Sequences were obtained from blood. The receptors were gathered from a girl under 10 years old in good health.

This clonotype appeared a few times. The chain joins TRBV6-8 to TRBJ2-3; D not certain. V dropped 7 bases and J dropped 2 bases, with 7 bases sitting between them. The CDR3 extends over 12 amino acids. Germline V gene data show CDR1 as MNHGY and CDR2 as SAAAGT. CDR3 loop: CASIPLTDTQYF. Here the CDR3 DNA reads TGTGCCAGCATCCCCCTCACAGATACGCAGTATTTT.

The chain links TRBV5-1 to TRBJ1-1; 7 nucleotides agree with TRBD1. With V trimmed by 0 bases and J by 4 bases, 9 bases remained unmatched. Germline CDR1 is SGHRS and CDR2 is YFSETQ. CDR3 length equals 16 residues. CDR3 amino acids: CASSLDRGELGTEAFF. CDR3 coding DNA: TGCGCCAGCAGCTTGGACAGGGGAGAGTTGGGCACTGAAGCTTTCTTT. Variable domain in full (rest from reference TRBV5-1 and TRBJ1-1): KAGVTQTPRYLIKTRGQQVTLSCSPISGHRSVSWYQQTPGQGLQFLFEYFSETQRNKGNFPGRFSGRQFSNSRSEMNVSTLELGDSALYLCASSLDRGELGTEAFFGQGTRLTVV.

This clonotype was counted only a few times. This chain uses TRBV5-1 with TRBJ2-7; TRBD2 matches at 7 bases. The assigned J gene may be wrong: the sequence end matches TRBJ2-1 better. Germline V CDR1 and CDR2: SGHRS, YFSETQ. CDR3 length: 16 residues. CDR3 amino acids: CASSSTGTNGNNEQFF. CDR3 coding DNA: TGCGCCAGCAGCTCGACCGGGACTAACGGTAACAATGAGCAGTTCTTC.